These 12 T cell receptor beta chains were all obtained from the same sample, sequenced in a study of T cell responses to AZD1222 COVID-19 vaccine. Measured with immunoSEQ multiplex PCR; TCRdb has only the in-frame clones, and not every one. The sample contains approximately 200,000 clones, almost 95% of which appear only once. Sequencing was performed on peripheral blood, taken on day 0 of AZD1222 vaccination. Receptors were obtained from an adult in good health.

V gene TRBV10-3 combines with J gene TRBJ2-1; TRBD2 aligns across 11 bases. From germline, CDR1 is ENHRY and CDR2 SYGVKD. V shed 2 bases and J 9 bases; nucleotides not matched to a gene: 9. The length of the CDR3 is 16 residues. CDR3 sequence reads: CAISEALAGGPGEQFF. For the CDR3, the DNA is TGTGCCATCAGTGAGGCCTTAGCGGGAGGGCCGGGTGAGCAGTTCTTC.

DNA for the CDR3: TGTGCCAGCAGTTTCCGGAGCCTTAGCAATCAGCCCCAGCATTTT. The encoded protein is CASSFRSLSNQPQHF. The chain carries TRBV28 and TRBJ1-5, with D uncertain. The CDR3 extends over 15 amino acids. Germline-derived CDR1 and CDR2 are MDHEN and SYDVKM. The V end lost 3 bases, the J end lost 0 bases, and 9 bases lay between the germline ends.

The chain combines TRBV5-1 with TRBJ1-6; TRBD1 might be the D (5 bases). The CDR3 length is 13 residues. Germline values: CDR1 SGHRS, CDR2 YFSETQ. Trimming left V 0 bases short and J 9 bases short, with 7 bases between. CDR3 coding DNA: TGCGCCAGCAGCTTGGAGGGGTTTTCACCCCTCCACTTT. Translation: CASSLEGFSPLHF.

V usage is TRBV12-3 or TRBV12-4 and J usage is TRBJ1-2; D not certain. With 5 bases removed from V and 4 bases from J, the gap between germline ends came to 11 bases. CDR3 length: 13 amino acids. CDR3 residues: CASSKQSIYGYTF. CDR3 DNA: TGTGCCAGCAGTAAACAGTCAATCTATGGCTACACCTTC.

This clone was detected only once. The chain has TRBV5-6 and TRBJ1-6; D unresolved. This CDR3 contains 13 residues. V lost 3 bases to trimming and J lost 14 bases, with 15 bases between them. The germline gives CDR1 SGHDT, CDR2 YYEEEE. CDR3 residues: CASSWNGPSALHF. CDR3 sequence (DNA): TGTGCCAGCAGCTGGAACGGCCCCTCTGCCCTCCACTTT.

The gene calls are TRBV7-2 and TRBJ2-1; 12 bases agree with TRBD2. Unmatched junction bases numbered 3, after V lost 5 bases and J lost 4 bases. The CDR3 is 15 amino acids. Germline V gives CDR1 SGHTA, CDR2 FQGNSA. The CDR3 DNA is TGTGCCAGCAGCCGCCTAGCGGGAGGGTACAATGAGCAGTTCTTC. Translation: CASSRLAGGYNEQFF.

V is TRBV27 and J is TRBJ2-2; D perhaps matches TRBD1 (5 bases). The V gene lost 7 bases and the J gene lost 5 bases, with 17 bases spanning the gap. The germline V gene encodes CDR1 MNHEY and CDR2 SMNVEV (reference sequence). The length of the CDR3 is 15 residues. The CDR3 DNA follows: TGTGCCAGCACGTCGCATCGACAGAGGACCGGGGAGCTGTTTTTT. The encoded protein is CASTSHRQRTGELFF.

CDR3 coding DNA: TGTGCCAGCAGTTATTCCGGGACAGGGGCGTACAATGAGCAGTTCTTC. Protein: CASSYSGTGAYNEQFF. The V and J genes are TRBV6-5 and TRBJ2-1; the match to TRBD1 covers 10 bases. V lost 3 bases, J lost 4 bases, and 6 bases stayed unmatched. This CDR3 has 16 residues. The germline gives CDR1 MNHEY, CDR2 SVGAGI.

As DNA, the CDR3 is TGCGCCAGCAGCTTGGGGGGCCTCTACGAGCAGTACTTC. Translating gives CASSLGGLYEQYF. The rearrangement uses TRBV5-1 and TRBJ2-7; possible D gene TRBD1, 5 bases. Germline V CDR1 and CDR2: SGHRS, YFSETQ. This CDR3 is 13 amino acids long. Trimming pared 0 bases from V and 3 bases from J, leaving 7 bases between.

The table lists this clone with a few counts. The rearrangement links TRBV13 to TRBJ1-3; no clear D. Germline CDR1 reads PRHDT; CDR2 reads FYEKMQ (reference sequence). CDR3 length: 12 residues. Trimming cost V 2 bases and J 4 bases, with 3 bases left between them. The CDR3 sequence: CASSLFGNTIYF. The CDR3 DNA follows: TGTGCCAGCAGCTTATTCGGAAACACCATATATTTT. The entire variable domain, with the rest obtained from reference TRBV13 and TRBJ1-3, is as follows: AAGVIQSPRHLIKEKRETATLKCYPIPRHDTVYWYQQGPGQDPQFLISFYEKMQSDKGSIPDRFSAQQFSDYHSELNMSSLELGDSALYFCASSLFGNTIYFGEGSWLTVV.

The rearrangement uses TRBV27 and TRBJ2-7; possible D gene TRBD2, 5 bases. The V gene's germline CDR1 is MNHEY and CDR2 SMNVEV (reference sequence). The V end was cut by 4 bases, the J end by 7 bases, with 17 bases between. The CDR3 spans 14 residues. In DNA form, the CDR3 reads TGTGCCAGCAGTTCCGCCCCCCGGGGTGTGGAGCAGTACTTC. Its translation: CASSSAPRGVEQYF.

The CDR3 DNA follows: TGTGCCAGCAGCGTAGCTACCGGGTCCTACGAGCAGTACTTC. Its translation: CASSVATGSYEQYF. This chain connects TRBV9 to TRBJ2-7; D is unclear. Germline V gives CDR1 SGDLS, CDR2 YYNGEE. With 0 bases removed from V and 1 base from J, the gap between germline ends came to 8 bases. CDR3 length: 14 amino acids.